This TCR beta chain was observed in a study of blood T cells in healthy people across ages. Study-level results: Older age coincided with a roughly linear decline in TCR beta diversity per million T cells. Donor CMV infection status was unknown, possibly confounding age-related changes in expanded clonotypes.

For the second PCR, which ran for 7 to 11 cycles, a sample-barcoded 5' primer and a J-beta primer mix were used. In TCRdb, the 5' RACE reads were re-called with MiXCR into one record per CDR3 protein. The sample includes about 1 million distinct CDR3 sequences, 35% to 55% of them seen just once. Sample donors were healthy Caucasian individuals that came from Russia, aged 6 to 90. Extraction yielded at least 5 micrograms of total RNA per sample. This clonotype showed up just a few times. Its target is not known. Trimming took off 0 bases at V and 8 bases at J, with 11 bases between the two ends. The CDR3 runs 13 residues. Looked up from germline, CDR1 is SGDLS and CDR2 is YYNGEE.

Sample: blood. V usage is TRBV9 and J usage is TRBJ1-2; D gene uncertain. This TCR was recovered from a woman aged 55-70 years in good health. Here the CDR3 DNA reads TGTGCCAGCAGCGTAGGGGCAGCGGGGGGCTACACCTTC. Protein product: CASSVGAAGGYTF. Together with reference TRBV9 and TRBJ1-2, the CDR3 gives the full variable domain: DSGVTQTPKHLITATGQRVTLRCSPRSGDLSVYWYQQSLDQGLQFLIQYYNGEERAKGNILERFSAQQFPDLHSELNLSSLELGDSALYFCASSVGAAGGYTFGSGTRLTVV.